This T cell receptor beta chain was obtained from a study of Ad26.COV2.S vaccination and SARS-CoV-2 variants. Turning to the study itself: Each vaccinee took Ad26.COV2.S intramuscularly, once or twice 56 days apart. Study-wide points: In vaccinated individuals, spike-specific CD8+ and CD4+ T cell responses reportedly displayed substantial breadth. Analytic work on TCR breadth and depth might have understated the full extent of total T cell responses.

A word on this clone: The antigen remains undetermined.

Treatment: some 19 received Ad26.COV2.S at low or high dose, single or two shots; about 5 received placebo; per-sample allocation not given. Day 63 following the first vaccine or placebo injection was when the samples were taken. Some clones are missing from TCRdb's copy, which holds only in-frame ones; the method was immunoSEQ multiplex PCR. The table records around 450,000 clones, 90% of them present only once. This TCR was sampled from a person between 18 and 59 years old who received the Ad26.COV2.S COVID-19 vaccine or a placebo. Sequenced material: peripheral blood, taken in a trial of Ad26.COV2.S vaccine versus placebo.

The CDR3 DNA follows: TGCGCCAGCAGCCAGGACGGGAGCTCCTATAATTCACCCCTCCACTTT. As protein: CASSQDGSSYNSPLHF. V is TRBV4-3 and J is TRBJ1-6; the D is unclear. The CDR3 extends over 16 amino acids. Germline CDR1 reads LGHNA; CDR2 reads YSLEER. The V and J ends lost 3 bases and 0 bases respectively, with 9 bases between them.